This TCR beta chain was recorded in a study of Graves' ophthalmopathy and Graves' hyperthyroidism. This CDR3 is built from 16 residues. The germline CDR1 and CDR2 sequences are MNHEY and SVGAGI. V lost 0 bases and J 3 bases, leaving 14 bases between the germline ends. Beta-chain TCR CDR3 regions were amplified from RNA transcripts. HTBI primers were used in a first-round RT-PCR, which preceded a second-round multiplex PCR. TCRdb reprocessed the multiplex PCR reads via MiXCR and lists one record per CDR3 protein. The sample yields nearly 400,000 distinct CDR3 sequences, around 18% seen once. This clonotype appeared many times.

V is TRBV6-5 and J is TRBJ1-1, with a tentative D call TRBD1 (6 bases). The source material was peripheral blood. The sequence came from a young woman with Graves' ophthalmopathy. CDR3 region: CASSYSPTGGYTEAFF. As DNA, the CDR3 is TGTGCCAGCAGTTACTCGCCGACAGGTGGTTACACTGAAGCTTTCTTT.